This T cell receptor (beta chain) was recovered during a study of metastatic and nonmetastatic thyroid tumors. Overall study context: The comparison covered peripheral blood and tumor or nodule tissue in malignant and benign thyroid patients. Broader study findings: TCR beta diversity was reportedly significantly higher in malignant thyroid tumors than benign nodules, in blood and tumor.

TCRdb reassembled clones from the PCR reads with MiXCR. The table shows 20,000 to 30,000 clones, with roughly 13% occurring only once. Patients underwent thyroid surgery, and none had received any treatment before it. Looked up from germline, CDR1 is SGDLS and CDR2 is YYNGEE. The CDR3 consists of 15 residues. This clone has at least ten counts. Antigen specificity is unknown. The junction differs from germline at one of its ends, possibly a read error. Other DNA sequences within the sample encode an identical CDR3. The TCR sequence derives from a female donor with papillary thyroid cancer or a benign thyroid nodule (not recorded which). Some clones in this sample may be carry-over from other donors' samples. Sequencing used blood. The chain employs TRBV9 and TRBJ2-1, with 10 bases that match TRBD2. The CDR3 coding sequence is TGTGCCAGCAGCGGTATAGGGACTAGCGTAAATGAGCAGTTCTTT. Protein sequence: CASSGIGTSVNEQFF.